This T cell receptor beta chain was captured in a study of cytomegalovirus exposure and HLA in healthy donors. Overall study: Roughly 85 million unique TCRs from HLA-typed donors made up an early data release.

Study-wide results and limits: Excluded were some V segments that proved indistinguishable, including TRBV6-2 and TRBV6-3. Rarity held for most TCR sequences, but there were some public TCRs that occurred in many donors. Per a later analysis, under 20,000 TCR beta sequences showed association with HLA alleles at 0.05 false discovery rate.

Worth noting for this clone: Its specificity is not known.

Primers: 60 Vbeta forward and 13 Jbeta reverse. Clones were sequenced by immunoSEQ multiplex PCR, and TCRdb holds only the in-frame ones, with some missing. Seen here are some 91,000 clones, approximately 80% observed once, and the top ten hold over 3%. Deletions cut 2 bases from V and 8 bases from J, with 18 bases between. Germline values: CDR1 KGHSH, CDR2 LQKENI. The CDR3 totals 16 residues. The origin of this receptor is a man aged 40-55 years in good health and CMV-seronegative. V usage is TRBV18 and J usage is TRBJ1-4; D remains unclear. Sample: PBMCs. This chain's CDR3 is CASSPLPGSGSEKLFF. The CDR3 coding sequence is TGTGCCAGCTCACCATTACCAGGTTCGGGATCGGAAAAACTGTTTTTT.